A single sample gave rise to the 32 T cell receptor beta chains below, sequenced in a study of T cells in Graves' hyperthyroidism and ophthalmopathy. TCR beta CDR3 regions were amplified from RNA. The HTBI primer set drove a first-round RT-PCR of the TCR CDR3. MiXCR, applied by TCRdb to the multiplex PCR reads, yields one record per CDR3 protein. The sample holds nearly 750,000 distinct CDR3 sequences, about 35% seen once. Material: blood. These receptors came from a woman aged 40 to 50 with Graves' hyperthyroidism.

About this clonotype: A junction end diverges from the germline sequence, so it may reflect a read error. The chain recombines TRBV6-1 with TRBJ1-1; D not certain. Germline CDR1 MNHNS, CDR2 SASEGT. This CDR3 has 12 residues. The DNA of the CDR3 is TGTGCCATCAGTGAAGCGGCAGAAAAAGCTTTCTTT. It codes for CAISEAAEKAFF.

This clonotype was seen only once. The rearrangement uses TRBV30 and TRBJ1-1; tentative D call: TRBD1 (5 bases). The CDR3 sequence is 13 residues long. V was shortened by 4 bases and J by 6 bases, with 15 bases between the two germline ends. CDR1 is GTSNPN, CDR2 SVGIG, per germline (reference sequence). The CDR3 reads CAWTTGGRAEAFF. As DNA, the CDR3 is TGTGCCTGGACCACAGGAGGGAGAGCTGAAGCTTTCTTT.

This clonotype has a single count. With a much larger clone just one base away, this may be a read error. The genes are TRBV24-1 and TRBJ1-5; a possible D gene is TRBD1 (5 bases). Per germline, CDR1 KGHDR and CDR2 SFDVKD. V lost 11 bases and J lost 5, with 15 bases in between. The CDR3 length is 13 residues. CDR3 nucleotide sequence: TGTGCCAGTAGCCTAGGGACGTATCAGCCCCAGCATTTT. Protein product: CASSLGTYQPQHF.

This chain links TRBV2 with TRBJ1-2; tentatively, D is TRBD1 (6 bases). Looked up from germline, CDR1 is SNHLY and CDR2 is FYNNEI. V lost 5 bases and J lost 5, with 15 bases in between. The CDR3 is 14 amino acids. CDR3 coding DNA: TGTGCCAGCAGTTTTGAACAGGGAAGGTATGGCTACACCTTC. Its translation is CASSFEQGRYGYTF.

Ten or more counts support this clonotype. The chain uses TRBV6-6 and TRBJ1-2; no reliable D call. Looked up from germline, CDR1 is MNHNY and CDR2 is SVGAGI (reference sequence). Trimming took off 2 bases at V and 1 base at J, with 8 bases between the two ends. CDR3 length: 14 residues. Written as DNA, the CDR3 is TGTGCCAGCAGTTACGGGGAGGGTAACTATGGCTACACCTTC. It encodes CASSYGEGNYGYTF.

This clonotype was recorded a few times. The J gene is TRBJ2-5, the V gene TRBV12-3 or TRBV12-4; 10 bases are a match to TRBD2. After removal of 3 bases from V and 5 bases from J, the junction contained 6 bases not matched to a gene. This CDR3 contains 15 residues. The CDR3 DNA sequence: TGTGCCAGCAGTTTTTCAGCGGGAGGGCCGGAGACCCAGTACTTC. The encoded protein is CASSFSAGGPETQYF.

The CDR3 DNA reads as TGTGCCAGTAGCGCCACGGGACAGGGTACCTATGGCTACACCTTC. This codes for CASSATGQGTYGYTF. This chain joins TRBV19 and TRBJ1-2; 9 nucleotides line up with TRBD1. Germline trimming cut 6 bases from V and 4 bases from J; bases unmatched to any gene: 9. The CDR3 is 15 amino acids. Germline-derived CDR1 and CDR2 are LNHDA and SQIVND (reference sequence).

This clonotype has a count of ten or more. This chain joins TRBV20-1 and TRBJ2-7; perhaps D is TRBD1 or TRBD2 (6 bases each). Trimming took off 6 bases at V and 7 bases at J, with 22 bases between the two ends. Germline values: CDR1 DFQATT, CDR2 SNEGSKA (reference sequence). The CDR3 sequence is 14 residues long. This chain's CDR3 is CSALVEGGFREQYF. For the CDR3, the DNA is TGCAGTGCACTAGTGGAAGGGGGGTTTAGGGAGCAGTACTTC.

V and J are TRBV29-1 and TRBJ1-1; weak D call: TRBD1 (5 bases). Germline assignment: CDR1 SQVTM and CDR2 ANQGSEA. Trimming removed 1 base from V and 4 bases from J, with 19 bases in between. The CDR3 loop spans 16 amino acids. The CDR3 region has the DNA TGCAGCGTTGAAGTTCTATCTAGGGCCAGGGCCACTGAAGCTTTCTTT. Translating it yields CSVEVLSRARATEAFF. Together with reference TRBV29-1 and TRBJ1-1, the CDR3 gives the full variable domain: SAVISQKPSRDICQRGTSLTIQCQVDSQVTMMFWYRQQPGQSLTLIATANQGSEATYESGFVIDKFPISRPNLTFSTLTVSNMSPEDSSIYLCSVEVLSRARATEAFFGQGTRLTVV.

The V gene is TRBV7-9, the J gene TRBJ1-1, with D possibly matching TRBD1 (6 bases). CDR3 size: 14 residues. The V and J ends lost 5 bases and 2 bases respectively, with 12 bases between them. CDR1 and CDR2 (germline): SEHNR, FQNEAQ (reference sequence). The chain's CDR3 is CASSVQGKNTEAFF. The DNA of the CDR3 is TGTGCCAGCAGCGTCCAGGGGAAAAACACTGAAGCTTTCTTT.

This clonotype showed up many times. J is TRBJ2-5 and V is TRBV29-1; D gene uncertain. CDR3 length equals 13 residues. Trimming took off 2 bases at V and 2 bases at J, with 9 bases between the two ends. Germline-derived CDR1 and CDR2 are SQVTM and ANQGSEA. CDR3 DNA sequence: TGCAGCGTTGAACTTGTCCAGCAAGAGACCCAGTACTTC. Amino acid sequence: CSVELVQQETQYF.

V and J are TRBV6-5 and TRBJ2-2, with D unclear. Deletions cut 3 bases from V and 5 bases from J, with 10 bases between. Looked up from germline, CDR1 is MNHEY and CDR2 is SVGAGI. The CDR3 spans 14 residues. As DNA, the CDR3 is TGTGCCAGCAGTTATCTAGGGTTGACCGGGGAGCTGTTTTTT. Its protein product is CASSYLGLTGELFF.

This clonotype appeared many times. The V gene is TRBV7-6, the J gene TRBJ2-5; the match to TRBD1 covers 8 bases. The germline V gene has CDR1 SGHVS and CDR2 FNYEAQ. The V gene end was trimmed by 2 bases and the J gene end by 5 bases; junction bases not matched to a gene: 4. The CDR3 is 14 residues long. CDR3 nucleotide sequence: TGTGCCAGCAGCTTAATCCAGGGGGCGGAGACCCAGTACTTC. This translates into CASSLIQGAETQYF.

This clonotype was seen only a few times. The chain uses TRBV24-1 and TRBJ2-2; 8 bases are a match to TRBD1. With V trimmed by 6 bases and J by 7 bases, 3 bases remained unmatched. CDR1 and CDR2 from the germline V gene are KGHDR and SFDVKD. The CDR3 totals 13 residues. The CDR3: CATSSDRDGELFF. The CDR3, as DNA: TGTGCCACCAGTTCGGACAGGGACGGGGAGCTGTTTTTT.

There are many counts of this clonotype. The J gene is TRBJ1-6, the V gene TRBV7-9; a possible D gene is TRBD1 (5 bases). The germline V gene has CDR1 SEHNR and CDR2 FQNEAQ (reference sequence). Trimming took off 5 bases at V and 12 bases at J, with 20 bases between the two ends. This CDR3 spans 15 amino acids. The DNA of the CDR3 is TGTGCCAGCAGCAGCGCGGGGGGTTCGGGGCTACCCCTCCACTTT. It is translated as CASSSAGGSGLPLHF.

V is TRBV12-5 and J is TRBJ1-5; D is uncertain. V was shortened by 3 bases and J by 5 bases, with 23 bases between the two germline ends. This CDR3 contains 18 residues. Germline CDR1 and CDR2: LGHNT and FRNRAP. The CDR3 reads CASGFSTSPAKGHQPQHF. The CDR3 coding sequence is TGTGCTAGTGGTTTCTCCACATCCCCAGCTAAAGGACATCAGCCCCAGCATTTT.

This clonotype occurred once. The chain employs TRBV10-3 and TRBJ2-7; D gene ambiguous. Germline CDR1 reads ENHRY; CDR2 reads SYGVKD. The V gene lost 10 bases and the J gene lost 2 bases, with 18 bases spanning the gap. The CDR3 is made up of 14 amino acids. The CDR3 sequence: CATCYGAQAYEQYF. As DNA, the CDR3 is TGTGCCACCTGCTACGGAGCCCAAGCCTACGAGCAGTACTTC.

The chain links TRBV19 to TRBJ1-1, with D tentatively TRBD1 (5 bases). The CDR3 loop spans 14 amino acids. V gave up 3 bases and J gave up 4 bases, with 12 bases separating them. CDR1 is LNHDA and CDR2 is SQIVND in the germline V gene (reference sequence). CDR3: CASSISLGATEAFF. CDR3 coding DNA: TGTGCCAGTAGTATCTCCCTTGGGGCCACTGAAGCTTTCTTT.

This clonotype was recorded many times. The chain is built from TRBV11-2 and TRBJ2-6; a possible D gene is TRBD1 (5 bases). Germline CDR1 is SGHAT and CDR2 is FQNNGV. V lost 5 bases and J 3 bases, leaving 11 bases between the germline ends. The CDR3 loop spans 15 amino acids. The CDR3 is CASSMQGFGANVLTF. DNA of the CDR3: TGTGCCAGCAGCATGCAGGGTTTTGGGGCCAACGTCCTGACTTTC.

The gene calls are TRBV24-1 and TRBJ2-5; 9 bases line up with TRBD1. The V segment lost 3 bases and the J segment 4 bases; nucleotides outside the gene matches: 14. This CDR3 region has 18 residues. Germline CDR1 and CDR2: KGHDR and SFDVKD. The CDR3 loop is CATSDGRDRVHRGETQYF. The CDR3 DNA reads TGTGCCACCAGTGATGGCCGGGACAGGGTTCACCGGGGAGAGACCCAGTACTTC.

Concerning this clonotype: With a much larger clone just one base away, this may be a read error. The chain carries TRBV29-1 and TRBJ1-3; possible D gene TRBD1, 5 bases. This CDR3 comprises 14 residues. The germline CDR1 and CDR2 sequences are SQVTM and ANQGSEA. CDR3 bases: TGCAGCGTTCTACCGCGGGACTCTGGAAACACCGTATATTTT. Encoded protein: CSVLPRDSGNTVYF.

This clonotype was observed a single time. Just one base apart from a much larger clone, this may be a read error. This chain joins TRBV20-1 and TRBJ1-2, with D possibly being TRBD1 (6 bases). V gave up 3 bases and J gave up 10 bases, with 18 bases separating them. Germline V gene sequence: CDR1 DFQATT, CDR2 SNEGSKA (reference sequence). This CDR3 region has 13 residues. CDR3 coding DNA: TGCAGTGCTAGGGCAGGGGAGCAGTTAGTCTACACCTTC. Translating it yields CSARAGEQLVYTF.

This clonotype was observed many times. The chain joins TRBV11-2 to TRBJ2-7; D unclear. Trimming cost V 1 base and J 3 bases, with 10 bases left between them. This CDR3 is 14 amino acids long. Germline CDR1 SGHAT, CDR2 FQNNGV. CDR3 sequence reads: CASSLVAGDYEQYF. As DNA, the CDR3 is TGTGCCAGCAGCTTAGTCGCCGGAGACTACGAGCAGTACTTC. Full variable domain (remainder filled in from reference TRBV11-2 and TRBJ2-7): EAGVAQSPRYKIIEKRQSVAFWCNPISGHATLYWYQQILGQGPKLLIQFQNNGVVDDSQLPKDRFSAERLKGVDSTLKIQPAKLEDSAVYLCASSLVAGDYEQYFGPGTRLTVT.

The chain employs TRBV4-2 and TRBJ2-2; D may be TRBD1 (5 bases). CDR1 and CDR2 (germline): LGHNA, YNFKEQ. The CDR3 is made up of 18 amino acids. V was shortened by 2 bases and J by 0 bases, with 16 bases between the two germline ends. CDR3 in DNA: TGTGCCAGCAGCCAACTGTGGCGTCGCAGGGCGAACACCGGGGAGCTGTTTTTT. Protein sequence: CASSQLWRRRANTGELFF.

This clonotype was detected only a few times. The rearrangement links TRBV7-2 to TRBJ1-5, with 8 bases matching TRBD1. The J segment lost 5 bases and the V segment lost 6 bases, leaving 9 bases of the junction unmatched. This CDR3 has 15 amino acids. The germline gives CDR1 SGHTA, CDR2 FQGNSA. This chain's CDR3 is CASSDGTGDYQPQHF. Written as DNA, the CDR3 is TGTGCCAGCAGTGACGGGACAGGAGATTATCAGCCCCAGCATTTT.

This clonotype was counted between two and nine times. J is TRBJ2-5 and V is TRBV7-8, with D hard to call. Germline V gene sequence: CDR1 SGHVS, CDR2 FQNEAQ. Between the trimmed V and J ends, which lost 7 bases and 4 bases, there was a span of 22 bases. This CDR3 has 16 amino acids. The CDR3 region is CASILYRGAPGETQYF. The CDR3 DNA follows: TGTGCCAGCATCCTTTATCGCGGAGCCCCGGGAGAGACCCAGTACTTC.

This clonotype has a handful of counts. The gene calls are TRBV7-3 and TRBJ2-7; maybe TRBD1 (6 bases). The better agreement between TRBJ2-1 and the DNA end casts doubt on the J call. CDR3 length: 14 amino acids. Per the germline V gene, CDR1 is SGHTA and CDR2 is FQGTGA. The CDR3 loop reads CASSLTFKGDEQFF. Here the CDR3 DNA reads TGTGCCAGCAGCTTAACGTTCAAGGGGGATGAGCAGTTCTTC.

The rearrangement links TRBV2 to TRBJ2-2; 11 bases map to TRBD2. Germline CDR1 is SNHLY and CDR2 is FYNNEI. The CDR3 has 17 amino acids. J lost 3 bases, V lost 4 bases, and 7 bases had no gene match. DNA of the CDR3: TGTGCCAGCAGTGCCCTAGCGGGGGGCTTGGACACCGGGGAGCTGTTTTTT. Amino acids: CASSALAGGLDTGELFF.

The table lists this clonotype with a few counts. The chain employs TRBV9 and TRBJ1-6; 7 nucleotides agree with TRBD1. This CDR3 contains 19 residues. After removal of 3 bases from V and 0 bases from J, the junction contained 12 bases not matched to a gene. Germline V lookup: CDR1 SGDLS, CDR2 YYNGEE. For the CDR3, the DNA is TGTGCCAGCAGCGCGTCAGGGGGATTCACAAGCTCCTATAATTCACCCCTCCACTTT. Protein product: CASSASGGFTSSYNSPLHF.

V usage is TRBV7-2 and J usage is TRBJ1-1, with 8 positions matching TRBD1. The CDR3 sequence is 15 residues long. Germline V gene data show CDR1 as SGHTA and CDR2 as FQGNSA. J gave up 1 base and V 3 bases, and 4 bases lay outside the gene matches. CDR3 sequence: CASSFAGGANTEAFF. CDR3 DNA sequence: TGTGCCAGCAGCTTTGCAGGGGGCGCGAACACTGAAGCTTTCTTT. Full variable domain (missing parts from reference TRBV7-2 and TRBJ1-1): GAGVSQSPSNKVTEKGKDVELRCDPISGHTALYWYRQSLGQGLEFLIYFQGNSAPDKSGLPSDRFSAERTGGSVSTLTIQRTQQEDSAVYLCASSFAGGANTEAFFGQGTRLTVV.

This clonotype was recorded a few times. The chain links TRBV7-9 to TRBJ1-1; D not certain. This CDR3 spans 17 amino acids. Germline V gives CDR1 SEHNR, CDR2 FQNEAQ (reference sequence). V was trimmed by 5 bases and J by 8 bases, leaving 27 bases between them. CDR3 DNA: TGTGCCAGCAGCCCCCCCCGTGGTCGAACACCGAGCAGAGAAGCTTTCTTT. Translated: CASSPPRGRTPSREAFF.

Remarks on this clonotype: This may arise from a read error, as a much more abundant clone is one base away. This chain joins TRBV10-3 and TRBJ1-2; possible D gene TRBD1, 6 bases. V lost 6 bases, J lost 3 bases, and 11 bases lay in between. CDR3 size: 13 residues. Germline V gene data show CDR1 as ENHRY and CDR2 as SYGVKD. This CDR3 is CAIRVTGYYGYTF. As DNA, the CDR3 is TGTGCCATCAGGGTAACAGGGTACTATGGCTACACCTTC.